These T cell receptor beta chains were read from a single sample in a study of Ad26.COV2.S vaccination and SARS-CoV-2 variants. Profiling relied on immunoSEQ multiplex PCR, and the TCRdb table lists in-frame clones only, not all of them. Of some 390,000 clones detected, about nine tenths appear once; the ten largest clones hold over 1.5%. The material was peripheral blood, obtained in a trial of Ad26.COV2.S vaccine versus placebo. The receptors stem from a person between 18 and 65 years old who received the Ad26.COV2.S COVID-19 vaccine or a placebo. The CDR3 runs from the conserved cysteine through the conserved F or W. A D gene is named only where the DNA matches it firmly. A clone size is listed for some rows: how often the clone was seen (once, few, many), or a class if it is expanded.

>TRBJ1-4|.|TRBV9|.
TGTGCCAGCAGCTCCAGCGCCCAGATAAATGAAAAACTGTTTTTT
CASSSSAQINEKLFF
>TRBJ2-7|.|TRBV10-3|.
TGTGCCATCAGTGTCAGCCAAGACCTCTACGAGCAGTACTTC
CAISVSQDLYEQYF
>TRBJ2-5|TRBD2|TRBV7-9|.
TGTGCCAGCAGATGCACTGGGGACTACGGGACTAGTCGGATGGAGACCCAGTACTTC
CASRCTGDYGTSRMETQYF
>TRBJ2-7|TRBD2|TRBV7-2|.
TGTGCCAGCAGCCCAGCGGGAGTGATCTCCTACGAGCAGTACTTC
CASSPAGVISYEQYF
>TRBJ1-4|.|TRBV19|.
TGTGCCAGTAGTTTTGAAGCCGCAACTAATGAAAAACTGTTTTTT
CASSFEAATNEKLFF
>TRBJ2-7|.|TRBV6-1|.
TGTGCCAGCAGTGAAGTGCGTAGCTCTCTCGAGCAGTACTTC
CASSEVRSSLEQYF
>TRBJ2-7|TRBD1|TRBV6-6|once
TGTGCCAGCAGACCTCAGGGGGCCTCGTACGAGCAGTACTTC
CASRPQGASYEQYF
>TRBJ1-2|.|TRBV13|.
TGTGCCAGCAGCTTAGGTCCCCTCTATGGCTACACCTTC
CASSLGPLYGYTF
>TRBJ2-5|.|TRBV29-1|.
TGCAGCGTTGGGACTTTCAGCGGGGAGACCCAGTACTTC
CSVGTFSGETQYF
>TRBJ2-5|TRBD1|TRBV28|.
TGTGCCAGCAGTCGGACAGGGGGCATTCGGGAGACCCAGTACTTC
CASSRTGGIRETQYF
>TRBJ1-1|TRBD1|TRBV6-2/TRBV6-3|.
TGTGCCAGCAGTTCCGGGACAGGGAGGATGAACACTGAAGCTTTCTTT
CASSSGTGRMNTEAFF
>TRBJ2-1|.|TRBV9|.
TGTGCCAGCAGCCCCCGGACAGGGAGGGATGAGCAGTTCTTC
CASSPRTGRDEQFF
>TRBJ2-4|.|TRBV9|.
TGTGCCAGCAGTCCAGGGGTAGCTCCTGCCAAAAACATTCAGTACTTC
CASSPGVAPAKNIQYF
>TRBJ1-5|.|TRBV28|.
TGTGCCAGCAGTTCCGGCGTCAGCGCCCAGCATTTT
CASSSGVSAQHF
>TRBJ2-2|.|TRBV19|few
TGTGCCAGTAGGTTGCAGGGCGCGGTCGACCGGGAGCTGTTTTTT
CASRLQGAVDRELFF
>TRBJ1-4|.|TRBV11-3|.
TGTGCCAGCAGCTTAGCCGGGGGGCAGGGAACGCCATACGAAAAACTGTTTTTT
CASSLAGGQGTPYEKLFF
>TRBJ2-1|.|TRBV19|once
TGTGCCAGTAGTATGAGGTCCATAGAGGGTGAGCAGTTCTTC
CASSMRSIEGEQFF
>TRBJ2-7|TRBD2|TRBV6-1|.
TGTGCCAGCAGTGATCCCGCGGGAGCCCCTCGGGAGCAGTACTTC
CASSDPAGAPREQYF
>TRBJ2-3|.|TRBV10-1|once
TGCGCCAGCAGTGAGTTTCGAGGACGTACGCAGTATTTT
CASSEFRGRTQYF
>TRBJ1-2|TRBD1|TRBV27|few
TGTGCCAGCAGTGCCGACAGGGCCCGCGGCTATGGCTACACCTTC
CASSADRARGYGYTF
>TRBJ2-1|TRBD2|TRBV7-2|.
TGTGCCAGCAGCTCCCGGACTAGCGACAATGAGCAGTTCTTC
CASSSRTSDNEQFF
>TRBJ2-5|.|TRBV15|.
TGTGCCACCAGCAGTGTAAGGGGGACCCAGTACTTC
CATSSVRGTQYF
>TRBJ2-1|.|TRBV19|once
TGTGCCAGTAGCCCCGCCGGGGTTTTATCGCATGAGCAGTTCTTC
CASSPAGVLSHEQFF
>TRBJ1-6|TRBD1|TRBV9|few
TGTGCCAGCAGCCCGCGACAGGGAGGCAATTCACCCCTCCACTTT
CASSPRQGGNSPLHF
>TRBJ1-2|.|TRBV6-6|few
TGTGCCAGCTCACCAGGGACCTATGGCTACACCTTC
CASSPGTYGYTF
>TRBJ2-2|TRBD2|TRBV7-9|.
TGTGCCAGCAGTTTTCCGAGTGGACTAGCGGGAGTCCACACCGGGGAGCTGTTTTTT
CASSFPSGLAGVHTGELFF
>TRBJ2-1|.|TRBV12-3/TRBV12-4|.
TGTGCCAGCAGTTTGGGGACAAAGAATGAGCAGTTCTTC
CASSLGTKNEQFF
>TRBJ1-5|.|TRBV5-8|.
TGTGCCAGCAGCCCGCACGTCAGGGGTGGCAATCAGCCCCAGCATTTT
CASSPHVRGGNQPQHF
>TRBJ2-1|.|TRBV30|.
TGTGCCTGGAGTCAGGGGAAATGGAGAGCCGGGGAGCAGTTCTTC
CAWSQGKWRAGEQFF
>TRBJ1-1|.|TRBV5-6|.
TGTGCCAGCAGCCAAACAGGTTACACTGAAGCTTTCTTT
CASSQTGYTEAFF
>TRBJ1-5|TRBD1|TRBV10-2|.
TGCGCCAGCAGAGGACAGGGGACGATCCCCCAGCATTTT
CASRGQGTIPQHF
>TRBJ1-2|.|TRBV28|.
TGTGCCAGCAGCCCTGGAGGCAAGAGGGGCTACACCTTC
CASSPGGKRGYTF
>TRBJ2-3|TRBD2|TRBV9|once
TGTGCCAGCAGCCGAGAGGCGGGAGGCACAGATACGCAGTATTTT
CASSREAGGTDTQYF
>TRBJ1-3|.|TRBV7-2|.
TGTGCCAGCAGCTCGATCCTTGTTAGCACCGAGGCAAACACCATATATTTT
CASSSILVSTEANTIYF
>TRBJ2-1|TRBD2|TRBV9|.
TGTGCCAGCAGCGTAGAGCTAGCGGGGTGGGATGAGCAGTTCTTC
CASSVELAGWDEQFF
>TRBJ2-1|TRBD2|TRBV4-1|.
TGCGCCAGCAGAGCAGGGACTAGCAGTTACAATGAGCAGTTCTTC
CASRAGTSSYNEQFF
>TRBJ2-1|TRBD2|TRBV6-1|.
TGTGCCAGCAGTGAATGGAATAGCGGGTTTCTTGAGCAGTTCTTC
CASSEWNSGFLEQFF